This is a list of T cell receptor beta chains from one sample in a study of shared clonotypes between healthy human individuals. Profiled with immunoSEQ multiplex PCR; TCRdb holds only in-frame clones, not every one. The profile covers some 2 million clones, with 85% to 95% appearing a single time and under 0.15% taken by the ten largest. Sequencing input: naive CD4+ T cells sorted from blood. The source of these receptors is a man younger than 35 in good health. Both conserved end residues are part of each CDR3. A D gene is named only where the DNA matches it firmly. Size values are once, few and many counts, or a class for expanded clones, and some rows have none.

>.|TRBJ2-4|.|TRBV7-9
CASSLGQTQKNIQYF
TGTGCCAGCAGCTTAGGTCAGACCCAAAAAAACATTCAGTACTTC
>.|TRBJ2-7|TRBD1|TRBV7-2
CASSSDRGEQYF
TGTGCCAGCAGCTCTGACAGGGGCGAGCAGTACTTC
>.|TRBJ2-1|TRBD2|TRBV29-1
CSVDRWEGRDEQFF
TGCAGCGTTGATAGGTGGGAGGGCAGGGATGAGCAGTTCTTC
>.|TRBJ2-3|.|TRBV15
CATSREGLAVPDTQYF
TGTGCCACCAGCAGAGAGGGTCTGGCAGTCCCAGATACGCAGTATTTT
>.|TRBJ1-4|.|TRBV6-5
CASSYSTGLGEKLFF
TGTGCCAGCAGTTACTCGACGGGTTTGGGGGAAAAACTGTTTTTT
>.|TRBJ2-7|.|TRBV5-4
CASSQDGWVSYEQYF
TGTGCCAGCAGCCAAGACGGGTGGGTTTCCTACGAGCAGTACTTC
>.|TRBJ1-2|TRBD1|TRBV6-5
CASSYGQGRGYTF
TGTGCCAGCAGCTACGGACAGGGGCGCGGCTACACCTTC
>.|TRBJ1-5|.|TRBV9
CASSPTGNHNQPQHF
TGTGCCAGCAGCCCCACAGGGAACCATAATCAGCCCCAGCATTTT
>.|TRBJ2-1|TRBD2|TRBV18
CASSRLAGSSYNEQFF
TGTGCCAGCTCGCGCCTAGCGGGGAGCTCCTACAATGAGCAGTTCTTC
>.|TRBJ2-7|.|TRBV6-1
CATAVTGPYEQYF
TGTGCCACCGCCGTTACGGGTCCCTACGAGCAGTACTTC
>.|TRBJ1-1|TRBD1|TRBV5-1
CASSLVTGANTEAFF
TGCGCCAGCAGCTTGGTTACAGGGGCGAACACTGAAGCTTTCTTT
>.|TRBJ2-1|.|TRBV7-9
CASSILTVSSYNEQFF
TGTGCCAGCAGCATTCTCACGGTTAGCTCCTACAATGAGCAGTTCTTC
>.|TRBJ1-2|.|TRBV5-1
CASSLGDNYGYTF
TGCGCCAGCAGCTTGGGGGATAACTATGGCTACACCTTC
>.|TRBJ2-7|TRBD1|TRBV19
CASSTTGKMNEQYF
TGTGCCAGTAGTACGACAGGGAAAATGAACGAGCAGTACTTC
>.|TRBJ2-1|.|TRBV13
CASSPWTAETLTSYNEQFF
TGTGCCAGCAGCCCCTGGACAGCGGAAACCCTGACCTCCTACAATGAGCAGTTCTTC
>.|TRBJ1-1|TRBD1|TRBV6-4
CASSAQGGLTEAFF
TGTGCCAGCAGCGCACAGGGGGGATTGACTGAAGCTTTCTTT
>.|TRBJ2-7|TRBD2|TRBV11-3
CASSRSGTSTYEQYF
TGTGCCAGCAGCCGGAGTGGGACTAGCACCTACGAGCAGTACTTC
>.|TRBJ2-3|.|TRBV27
CASRDSGTDTQYF
TGTGCCAGCAGGGACTCCGGCACAGATACGCAGTATTTT
>.|TRBJ2-7|TRBD1|TRBV5-4
CASSLDRDRGYEQYF
TGTGCCAGCAGCTTAGACCGGGACAGGGGCTACGAGCAGTACTTC
>.|TRBJ1-6|.|TRBV7-2
CASSLSTYNSPLHF
TGTGCCAGCAGCTTATCCACCTATAATTCACCCCTCCACTTT
>.|TRBJ2-5|TRBD1|TRBV11-2
CASRWDRAMGETQYF
TGTGCCAGCCGATGGGACAGGGCAATGGGAGAGACCCAGTACTTC
>.|TRBJ2-7|.|TRBV30
CAWSPQGNEQYF
TGTGCCTGGAGTCCGCAGGGTAACGAGCAGTACTTC
>.|TRBJ2-1|TRBD2|TRBV5-1
CASSLGTSGRGNEQFF
TGCGCCAGCAGCTTAGGGACTAGCGGGAGGGGGAATGAGCAGTTCTTC
>.|TRBJ2-3|.|TRBV7-6
CASSFLPGTDTQYF
TGTGCCAGCAGCTTTCTTCCGGGAACAGATACGCAGTATTTT
>.|TRBJ1-4|.|TRBV20-1
CSARATEKLFF
TGCAGTGCTAGAGCGACAGAAAAACTGTTTTTT
>.|TRBJ2-7|TRBD2|TRBV10-2
CASSESQRPGLAGAGDEQYF
TGCGCCAGCAGTGAGTCCCAGCGGCCAGGACTAGCGGGAGCGGGCGACGAGCAGTACTTC
>.|TRBJ1-2|.|TRBV19
CASNTGGFKDGYTF
TGTGCCAGCAACACTGGGGGGTTTAAGGATGGCTACACCTTC
>.|TRBJ2-7|.|TRBV19
CASSILGGAQEQYF
TGTGCCAGTAGTATTTTGGGGGGGGCCCAGGAGCAGTACTTC
>.|TRBJ2-7|.|TRBV5-1
CASSLGGLGSYEQYF
TGCGCCAGCAGCTTGGGGGGACTGGGCTCCTACGAGCAGTACTTC
>.|TRBJ1-2|TRBD1|TRBV6-6
CASSSRDSYYGYTF
TGTGCCAGCAGTTCCAGGGACAGCTACTATGGCTACACCTTC
>once|TRBJ2-6|.|TRBV9
CASSGRDSRSGANVLTF
TGTGCCAGCAGCGGGAGGGACAGCCGTTCTGGGGCCAACGTCCTGACTTTC
>.|TRBJ1-2|.|TRBV7-9
CASSGFWANYGYTF
TGTGCCAGCAGTGGGTTTTGGGCTAACTATGGCTACACCTTC
>once|TRBJ1-3|.|TRBV7-9
CASSLGPNSGNTIYF
TGTGCCAGCAGCCTGGGACCGAACTCTGGAAACACCATATATTTT
>.|TRBJ2-7|.|TRBV7-6
CASSLNSQIAVYEQYF
TGTGCCAGCAGCTTAAATTCTCAGATCGCGGTCTACGAGCAGTACTTC
>.|TRBJ2-3|TRBD1|TRBV9
CASSAPPGQGGDTQYF
TGTGCCAGCAGCGCCCCGCCGGGACAGGGAGGAGATACGCAGTATTTT
>.|TRBJ2-7|.|TRBV5-1
CASSLGQSYEQYF
TGCGCCAGCAGCTTGGGACAGTCCTACGAGCAGTACTTC
>.|TRBJ1-5|TRBD1|TRBV2
CASCQGGNQPQHF
TGTGCCAGCTGTCAGGGGGGCAATCAGCCCCAGCATTTT
>.|TRBJ2-5|TRBD2|TRBV9
CASSVVPPGLGGEQETQYF
TGTGCCAGCAGCGTAGTCCCTCCGGGACTAGGGGGAGAGCAAGAGACCCAGTACTTC
>.|TRBJ1-6|.|TRBV6-1
CASSGLNHSPLHF
TGTGCCAGCTCCGGACTGAATCATTCACCCCTCCACTTT
>.|TRBJ2-5|.|TRBV7-9
CASSPVETQYF
TGTGCCAGCAGCCCTGTGGAGACCCAGTACTTC
>once|TRBJ2-1|TRBD2|TRBV7-8
CASSLVLAGGDNEQFF
TGTGCCAGCAGCTTAGTCCTAGCGGGGGGAGACAATGAGCAGTTCTTC
>.|TRBJ2-5|.|TRBV18
CASSPSGETQYF
TGTGCCAGCTCCCCCTCCGGGGAGACCCAGTACTTC
>.|TRBJ1-3|TRBD1|TRBV4-3
CASSPAGVTGAGNTIYF
TGCGCCAGCAGCCCGGCGGGGGTGACAGGGGCTGGAAACACCATATATTTT
>.|TRBJ2-1|TRBD2|TRBV2
CASSEAKGLPSYNEQFF
TGTGCCAGCAGTGAAGCAAAGGGACTACCCTCCTACAATGAGCAGTTCTTC
>.|TRBJ2-2|.|TRBV7-3
CASSSSGTGTSTGELFF
TGTGCCAGCAGCTCCTCCGGTACCGGGACTTCCACCGGGGAGCTGTTTTTT
>.|TRBJ2-7|TRBD2|TRBV9
CASSVGPSGKNSYEQYF
TGTGCCAGCAGCGTAGGTCCCAGCGGGAAGAACTCCTACGAGCAGTACTTC
>few|TRBJ1-5|.|TRBV30
CACGAGNQPQHF
TGTGCCTGTGGGGCAGGCAATCAGCCCCAGCATTTT
>.|TRBJ1-6|TRBD1|TRBV18
CASSPTGQNNSPLHF
TGTGCCAGCTCACCAACGGGACAGAATAATTCACCCCTCCACTTT
>.|TRBJ1-2|.|TRBV2
CASSEAIGDYGYTF
TGTGCCAGCAGTGAAGCGATAGGGGACTATGGCTACACCTTC
>.|TRBJ2-2|.|TRBV5-6
CASSWGYTNTGELFF
TGTGCCAGCAGCTGGGGGTATACGAACACCGGGGAGCTGTTTTTT
>.|TRBJ2-5|TRBD2|TRBV10-3
CAISESAGGQETQYF
TGTGCCATCAGTGAGTCGGCGGGGGGCCAAGAGACCCAGTACTTC
>few|TRBJ2-2|.|TRBV10-3
CAISESNTGELFF
TGTGCCATCAGTGAGTCAAACACCGGGGAGCTGTTTTTT
>.|TRBJ2-7|.|TRBV29-1
CSVEGSYEQYF
TGCAGCGTTGAGGGTTCCTACGAGCAGTACTTC
>.|TRBJ1-1|TRBD1|TRBV6-5
CASNNRGYTEAFF
TGTGCCAGCAATAACAGGGGCTACACTGAAGCTTTCTTT
>.|TRBJ2-5|.|TRBV5-4
CASSWGGGGEARETQYF
TGTGCCAGCAGCTGGGGAGGCGGAGGGGAGGCTCGGGAGACCCAGTACTTC
>.|TRBJ2-7|TRBD1|TRBV6-5
CASTVDRGGEQYF
TGTGCCAGCACCGTAGACAGGGGAGGCGAGCAGTACTTC
>.|TRBJ1-4|.|TRBV7-2
CASSRSNGREKLFF
TGTGCCAGCAGCCGATCCAACGGGCGGGAAAAACTGTTTTTT